The rows below give T cell receptor beta chains drawn from one sample of a study of T cell repertoires in cytomegalovirus infection. These receptors have no known antigen. TCRdb analysed the reads with MiXCR anew, one entry per CDR3 protein. Seen here are under 850,000 distinct CDR3 sequences, 30% to 35% observed once, and the top ten hold around a sixth. Here the sequenced sample was cultured PBMCs, taken from culture after CMV antigen stimulation. The receptors were sampled from a human donor in good health (CMV status not recorded). Some clones in this sample may be carry-over from other donors' samples. The CDR3 runs from the conserved cysteine through the conserved F or W. The D gene is left open where the match is weak. Clone size is shown for a subset of rows, as once, few, many or a class of expanded clone.

CDR3aa,CDR3nt,v_gene,d_gene,abundance,j_gene
CASNRDTAPEKLFF,TGTGCCAGCAATCGGGACACTGCTCCTGAAAAACTGTTTTTT,TRBV12-3/TRBV12-4,NA,NA,TRBJ1-4
CASSSWGPQHF,TGTGCCAGCAGCTCATGGGGACCCCAGCATTTT,TRBV7-4,NA,many,TRBJ1-5
CASSSDNGGDTQYF,TGTGCCAGCAGCTCTGACAATGGGGGAGATACGCAGTATTTT,TRBV7-2,NA,many,TRBJ2-3
CASSQGWLRTDTQYF,TGTGCCAGCAGCCAAGGTTGGTTGCGCACAGATACGCAGTATTTT,TRBV14,NA,once,TRBJ2-3
CASSRDRPRTDTQYF,TGTGCCAGCAGTAGGGACAGGCCCCGCACAGATACGCAGTATTTT,TRBV2,TRBD1,NA,TRBJ2-3
CASRTSYGYTF,TGTGCCAGCCGTACGAGCTATGGCTACACCTTC,TRBV28,NA,NA,TRBJ1-2
CASSPRQADGTTQYF,TGTGCCAGCTCACCGCGCCAGGCCGATGGAACGACCCAGTACTTC,TRBV18,NA,NA,TRBJ2-5
CASTNIDQPQHF,TGTGCCAGCACCAACATTGATCAGCCCCAGCATTTT,TRBV7-8,NA,many,TRBJ1-5
CSANRGNNEQFF,TGCAGTGCTAACAGGGGAAACAATGAGCAGTTCTTC,TRBV20-1,TRBD1,NA,TRBJ2-1
CASTAGGLAAYNEQFF,TGTGCCAGCACCGCCGGGGGACTAGCGGCATACAATGAGCAGTTCTTC,TRBV7-8,TRBD2,few,TRBJ2-1
CASSFLRPWNEQYF,TGTGCCAGCAGTTTCCTTAGGCCATGGAACGAGCAGTACTTC,TRBV12-3/TRBV12-4,NA,NA,TRBJ2-7
CASSYDPWRDEKLFF,TGTGCCAGCAGCTACGACCCTTGGAGGGATGAAAAACTGTTTTTT,TRBV7-6,NA,NA,TRBJ1-4
CASSPRFAGVMKNIQYF,TGTGCCAGTAGTCCCCGTTTTGCGGGGGTAATGAAAAACATTCAGTACTTC,TRBV19,TRBD2,NA,TRBJ2-4
CATSRAHRQETQYF,TGTGCCACCAGCAGAGCCCATCGGCAAGAGACCCAGTACTTC,TRBV15,NA,few,TRBJ2-5
CASSEYGKNIQYF,TGTGCCAGCAGTGAATACGGGAAAAACATTCAGTACTTC,TRBV25-1,NA,few,TRBJ2-4
CSARVGPADEQFF,TGCAGTGCTAGGGTGGGCCCCGCTGATGAGCAGTTCTTC,TRBV20-1,NA,few,TRBJ2-1
CASSYWTGINTGELFF,TGTGCCAGCAGCTACTGGACAGGGATTAACACCGGGGAGCTGTTTTTT,TRBV7-6,TRBD1,NA,TRBJ2-2
CASSPRAPSGYTF,TGTGCCAGCAGCCCGAGGGCGCCAAGTGGCTACACCTTC,TRBV7-2,NA,many,TRBJ1-2
CASSLRQASTDTQYF,TGTGCCAGCAGTCTAAGACAGGCGAGCACAGATACGCAGTATTTT,TRBV12-3/TRBV12-4,NA,few,TRBJ2-3
CASSLVYGSTDTQYF,TGTGCCAGCAGCTTAGTTTATGGAAGCACAGATACGCAGTATTTT,TRBV7-6,NA,many,TRBJ2-3
CASRIQGAVGYTF,TGTGCCAGCAGGATACAGGGGGCGGTTGGCTACACCTTC,TRBV6-8,TRBD1,NA,TRBJ1-2
CASSQGTLGTEAFF,TGCGCCAGCAGTCAAGGGACCTTAGGGACTGAAGCTTTCTTT,TRBV4-1,NA,NA,TRBJ1-1
CASSPTGGETQYF,TGTGCCAGCAGCCCCACAGGCGGGGAGACCCAGTACTTC,TRBV12-3/TRBV12-4,NA,many,TRBJ2-5
CASSSTLYSYNEQFF,TGTGCCAGCAGCTCTACCCTTTACTCCTACAATGAGCAGTTCTTC,TRBV7-6,NA,few,TRBJ2-1
CASSISEIYGYTF,TGTGCCAGTAGTATCTCGGAGATCTATGGCTACACCTTC,TRBV19,NA,NA,TRBJ1-2
CASSSPSGSEQFF,TGTGCCAGCAGCAGCCCGTCTGGCTCTGAGCAGTTCTTC,TRBV5-6,NA,few,TRBJ2-1
CAISEVLDQPQHF,TGTGCCATCAGTGAGGTTCTCGATCAGCCCCAGCATTTT,TRBV10-3,NA,NA,TRBJ1-5
CSASSGTSGYNEQFF,TGCAGTGCTTCCTCCGGGACTAGCGGTTACAATGAGCAGTTCTTC,TRBV20-1,TRBD2,NA,TRBJ2-1
CASSPRFGSSYEQYF,TGTGCCAGCAGCCCCCGTTTCGGGAGCTCCTACGAGCAGTACTTC,TRBV7-9,NA,NA,TRBJ2-7
CASGPEGGFYNEQFF,TGTGCCAGCGGGCCCGAGGGAGGGTTCTACAATGAGCAGTTCTTC,TRBV12-3/TRBV12-4,TRBD2,NA,TRBJ2-1
CSALGLAAYNEQFF,TGCAGTGCTCTAGGACTAGCGGCCTACAATGAGCAGTTCTTC,TRBV20-1,TRBD2,NA,TRBJ2-1
CASRQGGMNTEAFF,TGTGCCAGCCGTCAGGGGGGAATGAACACTGAAGCTTTCTTT,TRBV6-8,TRBD1,once,TRBJ1-1
CASSLRPGEQYF,TGTGCCAGCAGCTTAAGGCCGGGCGAGCAGTACTTC,TRBV7-2,NA,many,TRBJ2-7
CASSPRTSGNTDTQYF,TGTGCCAGCAGCCCGAGGACTAGCGGAAACACAGATACGCAGTATTTT,TRBV7-8,TRBD2,many,TRBJ2-3
CASSHGGYHNEQFF,TGTGCCAGCAGCCACGGGGGCTACCACAATGAGCAGTTCTTC,TRBV3-1,NA,few,TRBJ2-1
CASSESGTPDEKLFF,TGTGCCAGCAGTGAATCCGGGACCCCTGATGAAAAACTGTTTTTT,TRBV6-1,NA,few,TRBJ1-4
CASSHNLEGLNYGYTF,TGTGCCAGTAGCCATAATTTGGAGGGTCTCAACTATGGCTACACCTTC,TRBV19,NA,NA,TRBJ1-2
CATQQTEGLEQFF,TGTGCCACCCAACAGACGGAGGGACTGGAGCAGTTCTTC,TRBV6-2/TRBV6-3,NA,few,TRBJ2-1
CASATGNQETQYF,TGTGCCAGCGCGACCGGCAACCAAGAGACCCAGTACTTC,TRBV11-3,NA,NA,TRBJ2-5
CASSQDGQGAYEQYF,TGCGCCAGCAGCCAAGATGGACAGGGGGCTTACGAGCAGTACTTC,TRBV4-1,TRBD1,NA,TRBJ2-7
CASSLSPLGQSYNEQFF,TGTGCCAGCAGTTTATCCCCCCTTGGCCAATCCTACAATGAGCAGTTCTTC,TRBV27,NA,NA,TRBJ2-1
CASSLAFGTGRNSPLHF,TGTGCCAGCAGCTTAGCTTTTGGGACAGGGCGGAATTCACCCCTCCACTTT,TRBV7-2,TRBD1,NA,TRBJ1-6
CASSRTVMNTEAFF,TGCGCCAGCAGCCGGACGGTCATGAACACTGAAGCTTTCTTT,TRBV4-1,NA,NA,TRBJ1-1
CASSLGQSNRGTQYF,TGTGCCAGCAGCTTAGGACAGTCCAATCGGGGGACCCAGTACTTC,TRBV7-9,NA,NA,TRBJ2-5
CASSLIGAIGQYF,TGTGCCAGCAGCTTGATTGGCGCTATAGGGCAGTATTTT,TRBV7-2,NA,few,TRBJ2-3
CASSTQSGLADTDTQYF,TGTGCCAGCAGCACCCAATCGGGACTAGCGGACACAGATACGCAGTATTTT,TRBV7-6,TRBD2,NA,TRBJ2-3
CASSGLTGIAFF,TGTGCCAGCAGCGGACTGACAGGCATAGCTTTCTTT,TRBV7-2,NA,many,TRBJ1-1
CASRKTSSATGELFF,TGTGCCAGCAGGAAGACTAGCTCAGCCACCGGGGAGCTGTTTTTT,TRBV7-2,TRBD2,few,TRBJ2-2
CASSIPTRTGSGNTIYF,TGTGCCAGTAGTATACCCACTCGGACGGGTTCTGGAAACACCATATATTTT,TRBV19,NA,once,TRBJ1-3
CASSFGHEQYF,TGTGCCAGCAGCTTCGGCCACGAGCAGTACTTC,TRBV7-9,NA,once,TRBJ2-7
CASRTTRRSYEQYF,TGTGCCAGCAGGACAACCCGACGCTCCTACGAGCAGTACTTC,TRBV12-3/TRBV12-4,NA,NA,TRBJ2-7
CASSLDSPVAAYEQYF,TGTGCCAGCTCGCTCGACAGCCCTGTCGCCGCCTACGAGCAGTACTTC,TRBV18,NA,NA,TRBJ2-7
CASSFTSGADTQYF,TGTGCCAGCAGCTTTACTAGCGGGGCAGATACGCAGTATTTT,TRBV7-6,TRBD2,NA,TRBJ2-3
CASSLRSIPAGDTQYF,TGCGCCAGCAGCCTCCGATCGATCCCTGCCGGGGATACGCAGTATTTT,TRBV4-1,NA,NA,TRBJ2-3
CSAANTGELFF,TGCAGCGCTGCGAACACCGGGGAGCTGTTTTTT,TRBV29-1,NA,NA,TRBJ2-2
CASSSGYFDYGYTF,TGTGCCAGCAGTTCAGGGTATTTCGACTATGGCTACACCTTC,TRBV7-2,NA,few,TRBJ1-2
CASSIAGTSGRLGETQYF,TGTGCCAGCAGCATTGCCGGGACTAGCGGGAGGTTGGGGGAGACCCAGTACTTC,TRBV7-9,TRBD2,many,TRBJ2-5
CASSPPRGVNEKLFF,TGTGCCAGCAGCCCCCCTAGGGGGGTTAATGAAAAACTGTTTTTT,TRBV7-6,NA,NA,TRBJ1-4